This T cell receptor (beta chain) was captured in a study of T cell repertoires in cytomegalovirus infection. Study as a whole: Recently identified HLA-C-restricted CMV epitopes were used, and well-studied HLA-B-restricted CMV epitopes were used as well.

This clonotype was counted a few times. Its antigen is unidentified. Study-wide findings and caveats: The cumulative frequency of public TCR beta families distinguished individuals who carried CMV together with the relevant HLA. Clonotypes of TCR beta that were HLA-C-restricted and CMV-specific dominated the ex vivo response.

Each CDR3 protein is one row after TCRdb ran MiXCR on the reads. The table records 250,000 to 300,000 distinct CDR3 sequences, about 20% of them present only once. This receptor was taken from a human donor in good health (CMV status not recorded). Some clones in this sample may be carry-over from other donors' samples. The sequencing used cultured PBMCs, collected from culture after CMV antigen stimulation.

This CDR3 reads CASSPGGATEAFF. The CDR3 DNA is TGTGCCAGCAGCCCCGGGGGGGCCACTGAAGCTTTCTTT. The J gene is TRBJ1-1, the V gene TRBV12-3 or TRBV12-4; possible D gene TRBD1, 6 bases. Trimming took 6 bases from V and 4 from J, leaving 12 bases between them. This CDR3 comprises 13 residues.